This TCR beta chain was sequenced in a study of molecular identifiers for immune sequencing clone quantification listed by TCRdb under 2018. With regard to the full study: For a replicate experiment, RNA from roughly 20,000 or 100,000 naive CD8 T cells was divided into five aliquots, and four of the five aliquots were sequenced. This methods study used CD8 T cells to benchmark TCR RNA copy counting and molecular-identifier clustering-based TCR repertoire sequencing (MIDCIRS).

The library relied on PCR. These reads were obtained on an Illumina HiSeq 4000. Preparation of bulk TCR libraries followed a previously described approach, with the TCR primers listed in Table S5. Purification of total RNA was performed with the Qiagen AllPrep DNA/RNA kit. Before analysis, reads from multiple sequencing runs of the same library were pooled. The authors processed their data as follows. Only reads with exact TCR constant sequence were kept, trimmed to 150 nt, and grouped by their 12-nt molecular barcodes. Within each barcode group, reads were sub-clustered at a 15% Levenshtein threshold, and quality-weighted consensus sequences were built per RNA molecule. Non-functional sequences were discarded, and so were lower-count sequences lying one edit away from another sequence. Based on fitting two negative binomial distributions, any barcode sub-cluster with under 20% of the maximum read count was discarded. The public reads were quality trimmed at Q25 with fastp and then assembled into clones with MiXCR by TCRdb, keeping productive beta chains. Each entry is one CDR3 protein sequence, shown with its most common DNA and genes. TCRdb's processing, not the authors', yielded these V and J calls. Within this sample are about half a million distinct CDR3 sequences, with about a fifth of them counted one time only. The top ten constitute about 0.78% of the sample.

V is reduced by 1 base and J by 7 bases, leaving a spacing of 12 bases between them. The germline V gene (reference sequence) sets CDR1 to SGHNT and CDR2 to YYREEE. The CDR3 covers 15 residues, taking in both the cysteine and the phenylalanine. CDR3 DNA is the only sequence kept; it has 45 bases, read in frame from the first base. Libraries of naive CD8 T cells were built from approximately 20,000 to 1,000,000 sorted cells, with 10%, 30% or 50% of the purified RNA used. Naive CD8 T cells, defined as CD8+CD4-CCR7+CD45RA+, were FACS-sorted into RLT Plus buffer on a BD FACSAria II. Around 10 TCR copies' worth of Jurkat RNA were spiked into roughly 18,000-1,000,000 naive CD8 T cell samples to test detection sensitivity. CD8 T cells were enriched with RosetteSep CD8+ T Cell Enrichment Cocktail and Ficoll-Paque, followed by ACK red cell lysis. Broader findings and caveats from the paper: The naive libraries included spiked-in Jurkat TCR RNA (approximately 11 copies' worth), and this RNA is not part of the donor repertoire. Highly expanded clone sizes could be underestimated if identical TCR molecules share a barcode. Modeling gave around 2.7 recovered TCR RNA copies per cell versus 8 to 10 by digital PCR, implying approximately 30% capture efficiency. Without barcode sub-clustering, chimeric consensus sequences inflated TCR diversity; chimeras reached as high as 47%. Clones above 20 RNA copies held over 99% of molecules in CMV-specific effector cells but under 1% in naive cells. Even against a background of about a million naive CD8 T cells, spiked-in Jurkat TCR RNA amounting to a single cell's worth was reported to be detectable.

This clonotype was detected many times. Its antigen remains unidentified. There are no base qualities to consult, and no much larger clone falls within one base. The sequence was collected from a human donor in good health. Some libraries in this study had Jurkat cell RNA spiked in. Recombination linked TRBV5-4 to TRBJ1-6, with the D segment identity uncertain. Material: naive CD8+ T cells from blood, with Jurkat cell RNA spiked in. This specimen's cell subset or site label, interpreted: FACS-sorted CD8+CD4-CCR7+CD45RA+ naive T cells. CDR3 sequence: CASSLYGIRNSPLHF. The nucleotide sequence is TGTGCCAGCAGCTTGTACGGCATCAGGAATTCACCCCTCCACTTT.